This T cell receptor beta chain was profiled in a study of blood T cell repertoires in COVID-19. As originally analysed: How many nucleated cells were present was estimated from reference gene primer amplification. Repertoires were generated with immunoSEQ multiplex PCR, while TCRdb's copy carries only in-frame clones and drops some. V and J calls and clone size are as listed in that table; D and trimming were resolved from the DNA. The top ten clones hold 6.8% of a sample with about 100,000 clones, about 91% of them seen once. Germline assignment: CDR1 WSHSY and CDR2 SAAADI. V dropped 7 bases and J dropped 4 bases, with 10 bases sitting between them. The CDR3 loop spans 13 amino acids.

The sample taken for sequencing was peripheral blood. This receptor was obtained from a man aged 45-60 years with active or convalescent COVID-19. The chain employs TRBV10-2 and TRBJ2-2; D is uncertain. CDR3 protein: CASTSGGTGELFF. The CDR3 DNA follows: TGCGCCAGCACCTCAGGTGGCACCGGGGAGCTGTTTTTT.